The sequence of this T cell receptor beta chain was determined in a study of T cell clusters in autoimmune cytopenias. TRB amplification used approximately 250 ng of peripheral blood genomic DNA. This clonotype is called medium-sized based on its frequency. Germline assignment: CDR1 SGHDT and CDR2 YYEEEE. The CDR3 has 14 residues. Multiplex touch-down PCR amplified TRB using TRB-A and TRB-B pools in one tube. TCRdb re-called the multiplex PCR reads and shows each CDR3 protein once, DNA omitted. The listing records about 6,700 distinct CDR3 sequences. The same sample was also used in a study of T cell repertoires in aging, cancer and after chemotherapy.

The chain joins TRBV5-6 to TRBJ2-1; as DNA is missing, the TRBD2 call by TCRdb cannot be tested. The clonotype was recovered from a human donor in good health. Source material: peripheral blood. Here the CDR3 reads CATLKGGRNNEQFF.